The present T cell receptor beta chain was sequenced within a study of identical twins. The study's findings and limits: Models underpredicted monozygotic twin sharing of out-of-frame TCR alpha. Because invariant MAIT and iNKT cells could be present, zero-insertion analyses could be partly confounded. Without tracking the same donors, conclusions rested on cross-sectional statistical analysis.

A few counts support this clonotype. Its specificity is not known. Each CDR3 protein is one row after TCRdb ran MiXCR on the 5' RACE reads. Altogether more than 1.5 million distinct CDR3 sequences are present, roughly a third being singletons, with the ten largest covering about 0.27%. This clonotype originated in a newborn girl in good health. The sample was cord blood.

The DNA of the CDR3 is TGTGCCAGCAGTTTGCTCGGGGAAAACATTCAGTACTTC. It encodes CASSLLGENIQYF. V usage is TRBV12-3 or TRBV12-4 and J usage is TRBJ2-4; tentative D call: TRBD2 (5 bases). Trimming pared 3 bases from V and 5 bases from J, leaving 8 bases between. This CDR3 contains 13 residues.